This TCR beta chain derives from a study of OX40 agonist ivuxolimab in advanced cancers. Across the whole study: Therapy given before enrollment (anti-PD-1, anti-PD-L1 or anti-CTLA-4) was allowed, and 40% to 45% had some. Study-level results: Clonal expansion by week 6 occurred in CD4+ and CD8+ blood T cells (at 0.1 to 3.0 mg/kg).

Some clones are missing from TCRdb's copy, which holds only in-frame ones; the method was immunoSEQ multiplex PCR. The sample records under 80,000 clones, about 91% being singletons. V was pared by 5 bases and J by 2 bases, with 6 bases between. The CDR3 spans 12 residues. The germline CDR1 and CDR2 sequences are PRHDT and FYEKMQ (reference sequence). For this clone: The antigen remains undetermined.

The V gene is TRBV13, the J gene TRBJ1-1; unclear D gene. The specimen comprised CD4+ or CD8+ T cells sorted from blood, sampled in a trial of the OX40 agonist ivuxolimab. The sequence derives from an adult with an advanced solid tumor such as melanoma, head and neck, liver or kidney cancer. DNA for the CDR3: TGTGCCAGCAGCCGGGGAAACACTGAAGCTTTCTTT. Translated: CASSRGNTEAFF.